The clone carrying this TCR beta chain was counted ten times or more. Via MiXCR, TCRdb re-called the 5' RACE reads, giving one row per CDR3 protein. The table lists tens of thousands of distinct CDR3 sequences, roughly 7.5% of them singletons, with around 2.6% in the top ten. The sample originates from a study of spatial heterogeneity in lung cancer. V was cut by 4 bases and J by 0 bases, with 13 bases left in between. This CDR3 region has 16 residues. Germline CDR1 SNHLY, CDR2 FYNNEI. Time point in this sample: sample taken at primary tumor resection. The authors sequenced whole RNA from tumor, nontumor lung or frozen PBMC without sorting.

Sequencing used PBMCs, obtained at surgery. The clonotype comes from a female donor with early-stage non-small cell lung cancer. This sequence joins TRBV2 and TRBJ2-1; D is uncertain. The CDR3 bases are TGTGCCAGCAGTGCGATCGGTTTGAGCTCCTACAATGAGCAGTTCTTC. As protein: CASSAIGLSSYNEQFF.